Below are 29 T cell receptor beta chains sequenced from a single sample in a study of CD8+CD57+ T cells in acquired aplastic anemia. Patients who underwent sequencing had shown CD8+CD57+ cell expansion by flow cytometry. Profiling of TCR beta VDJ combinations and CDR3 sequences used genomic DNA as template. TCRdb independently ran MiXCR on the reads; one entry per CDR3 protein. Counted here are fewer than 200,000 distinct CDR3 sequences, around 48% occurring once; the ten biggest clones make up 0.85% to 1.2%. Sequencing was performed on sorted CD4+, CD8+, or CD8+CD57+ T cells (not recorded which) from PBMCs. These TCRs come from a human donor with aplastic anemia.

V is TRBV10-3 and J is TRBJ2-7, with D hard to call. Trimming removed 6 bases from V and 5 bases from J, with 17 bases in between. CDR3 length equals 14 residues. CDR1 and CDR2 from the germline V gene are ENHRY and SYGVKD. The CDR3: CAIRDPNDKDEQYF. In DNA form, the CDR3 reads TGTGCCATCAGAGATCCAAACGACAAGGACGAGCAGTACTTC.

The chain is built from TRBV7-9 and TRBJ2-5, with TRBD1 matching over 9 bases. The J call is in doubt because the DNA end fits TRBJ2-7 better. The V gene's germline CDR1 is SEHNR and CDR2 FQNEAQ (reference sequence). The CDR3 runs 14 residues. The DNA for the CDR3 is TGTGCCAGCTCCACAGGGGGCGCAGACTACGAGCAGTACTTC. Translation: CASSTGGADYEQYF.

V is TRBV24-1 and J is TRBJ2-5; no clear D gene. Per the germline V gene, CDR1 is KGHDR and CDR2 is SFDVKD. The CDR3 sequence is 13 residues long. The V end was cut by 5 bases, the J end by 5 bases, with 11 bases between. CDR3 loop: CATSARDGETQYF. CDR3 DNA sequence: TGTGCCACCAGTGCAAGGGATGGGGAGACCCAGTACTTC.

This clonotype has a count of ten or more. The chain employs TRBV5-1 and TRBJ2-5; D might be TRBD2 (6 bases). Germline CDR1 and CDR2: SGHRS and YFSETQ. The CDR3 is made up of 15 amino acids. The V end lost 0 bases, the J end lost 5 bases, and 14 bases lay between the germline ends. The CDR3 DNA is TGCGCCAGCAGCTTGGATCAGGGTGGGGGGGAGACCCAGTACTTC. Residues: CASSLDQGGGETQYF. Complete variable domain (other parts from reference TRBV5-1 and TRBJ2-5): KAGVTQTPRYLIKTRGQQVTLSCSPISGHRSVSWYQQTPGQGLQFLFEYFSETQRNKGNFPGRFSGRQFSNSRSEMNVSTLELGDSALYLCASSLDQGGGETQYFGPGTRLLVL.

This clonotype was recorded a few times. The J gene is TRBJ2-2, the V gene TRBV5-8, with 7 bases lining up with TRBD1. CDR3 length: 15 amino acids. CDR1 is SGHTS and CDR2 is YDEGEE in the germline V gene. J gave up 6 bases and V 1 base, and 6 bases lay outside the gene matches. This CDR3 is CASSLILQGAGELFF. Here the CDR3 DNA reads TGTGCCAGCAGCTTGATACTGCAGGGGGCCGGGGAGCTGTTTTTT.

The V and J genes are TRBV6-1 and TRBJ2-7; D unclear. Trimming removed 1 base from V and 1 base from J, with 20 bases in between. The CDR3 runs to 18 residues. CDR1 MNHNS and CDR2 SASEGT come from the germline V gene. The CDR3 spells CASSEGEGRFGLSYEQYF. CDR3 sequence (DNA): TGTGCCAGCAGTGAAGGGGAAGGTCGCTTTGGGCTTTCCTACGAGCAGTACTTC.

V is TRBV11-2 and J is TRBJ1-4; 9 bases align to TRBD1. CDR3 length: 15 residues. The germline V gene encodes CDR1 SGHAT and CDR2 FQNNGV. Trimming took 3 bases from V and 7 from J; bases not matched to a gene: 6. For the CDR3, the DNA is TGTGCCAGCAGCTTGCCCGGGACAGGGCTTGAAAAACTGTTTTTT. Translated, it gives CASSLPGTGLEKLFF. The full variable domain, rest sourced from reference TRBV11-2 and TRBJ1-4, is EAGVAQSPRYKIIEKRQSVAFWCNPISGHATLYWYQQILGQGPKLLIQFQNNGVVDDSQLPKDRFSAERLKGVDSTLKIQPAKLEDSAVYLCASSLPGTGLEKLFFGSGTQLSVL.

This clonotype was seen ten or more times. V gene TRBV7-2 combines with J gene TRBJ1-3, with a weak D call TRBD1 (5 bases). This CDR3 comprises 15 residues. The ends were cut back, 0 bases at V and 6 bases at J, with 12 bases in the middle. Germline lookup yields CDR1 SGHTA and CDR2 FQGNSA. CDR3 residues: CASSLASPGLNTIYF. The CDR3 DNA is TGTGCCAGCAGCTTAGCGTCACCAGGGCTAAACACCATATATTTT.

This clonotype was seen more than once but under ten times. The chain couples TRBV2 to TRBJ1-3; no clear D. V lost 8 bases, J lost 0 bases, and 11 bases lay in between. Looked up from germline, CDR1 is SNHLY and CDR2 is FYNNEI. The CDR3 runs 14 residues. CDR3 region: CASSPGSSGNTIYF. CDR3 nucleotides: TGTGCCAGCTCACCGGGAAGCTCTGGAAACACCATATATTTT.

V usage is TRBV4-2 and J usage is TRBJ1-2, with 9 bases lining up with TRBD1. J lost 2 bases, V lost 4 bases, and 20 bases had no gene match. This CDR3 spans 20 amino acids. From germline, CDR1 is LGHNA and CDR2 YNFKEQ. CDR3 sequence reads: CASSPSGLPLTGGRNYGYTF. CDR3 DNA: TGTGCCAGCAGCCCTTCTGGGCTGCCCCTGACAGGGGGAAGGAACTATGGCTACACCTTC.

This clonotype was counted at least ten times. The rearrangement uses TRBV10-1 and TRBJ2-1; a possible D gene is TRBD1 (6 bases). Germline V gives CDR1 WNHNN, CDR2 SYGVQD (reference sequence). This CDR3 has 14 residues. Trimming shortened V by 7 bases and J by 12 bases, and 22 bases separated the two germline ends. The CDR3 sequence: CASTGPVRRGGQFF. The DNA of the CDR3 is TGCGCCAGCACGGGGCCGGTCCGACGAGGGGGGCAGTTCTTC.

The chain combines TRBV2 with TRBJ1-4, with 8 positions matching TRBD1. CDR1 SNHLY and CDR2 FYNNEI come from the germline V gene. Trimming removed 8 bases from V and 7 bases from J; junction bases left unmatched: 9. The CDR3 is 14 residues long. CDR3 sequence: CASDSRTGSEKLFF. For the CDR3, the DNA is TGTGCCAGCGATTCTAGGACAGGGAGTGAAAAACTGTTTTTT. Looking up the rest from reference TRBV2 and TRBJ1-4 gives the full variable domain: EPEVTQTPSHQVTQMGQEVILRCVPISNHLYFYWYRQILGQKVEFLVSFYNNEISEKSEIFDDQFSVERPDGSNFTLKIRSTKLEDSAMYFCASDSRTGSEKLFFGSGTQLSVL.

This clonotype was observed many times. The V gene is TRBV7-9, the J gene TRBJ2-7; TRBD1 is a possible D gene (5 bases). Germline CDR1 reads SEHNR; CDR2 reads FQNEAQ (reference sequence). Trimming stripped 3 bases from V and 7 bases from J, with 13 bases between. The CDR3 extends over 13 amino acids. In DNA form, the CDR3 reads TGTGCCAGCAGCTTTGGACAAACCGGGGAGCAGTACTTC. Translating gives CASSFGQTGEQYF.

This clonotype was found a few times. The chain couples TRBV10-3 to TRBJ1-5; TRBD1 might be the D (5 bases). V shed 5 bases and J shed 7 bases, with 12 bases lying between them. This CDR3 is 13 amino acids long. CDR1 and CDR2 (germline): ENHRY, SYGVKD. The CDR3 DNA reads TGTGCCATCAGTTACTCGGGGGTACAGCCCCAGCATTTT. It codes for CAISYSGVQPQHF.

This clonotype was seen ten or more times. The V and J genes are TRBV7-9 and TRBJ1-1; D may be TRBD1 (6 bases). V lost 0 bases and J 3 bases, leaving 11 bases between the germline ends. Germline values: CDR1 SEHNR, CDR2 FQNEAQ (reference sequence). The length of the CDR3 is 15 residues. The CDR3 coding sequence is TGTGCCAGCAGCTTAGCGCCGGGGGCGTACACTGAAGCTTTCTTT. It codes for CASSLAPGAYTEAFF. The whole variable domain, remainder taken from reference TRBV7-9 and TRBJ1-1, is DTGVSQNPRHKITKRGQNVTFRCDPISEHNRLYWYRQTLGQGPEFLTYFQNEAQLEKSRLLSDRFSAERPKGSFSTLEIQRTEQGDSAMYLCASSLAPGAYTEAFFGQGTRLTVV.

This chain joins TRBV7-8 and TRBJ2-7; 7 bases are shared with TRBD1. CDR3 length: 14 amino acids. Germline lookup yields CDR1 SGHVS and CDR2 FQNEAQ. V lost 5 bases, J lost 3 bases, and 7 bases stayed unmatched. DNA of the CDR3: TGTGCCAGCAGCCCCGACAGGGTGCTCTACGAGCAGTACTTC. As protein: CASSPDRVLYEQYF.

This clonotype was seen more than once but under ten times. This chain connects TRBV20-1 to TRBJ2-7, with 8 positions matching TRBD1. Germline V gives CDR1 DFQATT, CDR2 SNEGSKA (reference sequence). The CDR3 has 14 residues. Trimming removed 6 bases from V and 7 bases from J; junction bases left unmatched: 14. CDR3 residues: CSAQRRQGAGEQYF. The DNA of the CDR3 is TGCAGTGCCCAACGTCGGCAGGGGGCGGGGGAGCAGTACTTC.

The CDR3 nucleotides read TGTGCCAGCAGTTCGGTAGGGACCCAAAACATTCAGTACTTC. Protein: CASSSVGTQNIQYF. The chain recombines TRBV6-1 with TRBJ2-4; D may match TRBD1 or TRBD2 (5 bases each). V lost 5 bases and J lost 5, with 13 bases in between. CDR1 and CDR2 from the germline V gene are MNHNS and SASEGT. The CDR3 loop spans 14 amino acids.

This chain connects TRBV18 to TRBJ2-3, with D tentatively TRBD2 (6 bases). The length of the CDR3 is 16 residues. Trimming removed 4 bases from V and 1 base from J, with 15 bases in between. Germline CDR1 and CDR2: KGHSH and LQKENI. Written as DNA, the CDR3 is TGTGCCAGCTCACAAATTGCGGGGCCCCGCACAGATACGCAGTATTTT. This encodes CASSQIAGPRTDTQYF.

This chain uses TRBV9 with TRBJ2-1, with D maybe TRBD1 (5 bases). CDR1 and CDR2 from the germline V gene are SGDLS and YYNGEE. V lost 3 bases and J 6 bases, leaving 7 bases between the germline ends. This CDR3 is built from 12 residues. The CDR3 spells CASSARVNEQFF. CDR3 in DNA: TGTGCCAGCAGCGCCAGGGTCAATGAGCAGTTCTTC.

This clonotype showed up just once. The V and J genes are TRBV19 and TRBJ1-2; D unclear. The CDR3 is 14 residues long. The V gene lost 3 bases and the J gene lost 0 bases, with 8 bases spanning the gap. Germline V gene data show CDR1 as LNHDA and CDR2 as SQIVND (reference sequence). This chain's CDR3 is CASSIGSTNYGYTF. The CDR3 DNA reads TGTGCCAGTAGTATTGGCAGCACTAACTATGGCTACACCTTC.

With respect to this clonotype: This may be a read error, as it is one base from a much larger clone. The V call is TRBV6-1, the J call TRBJ2-3, with D perhaps TRBD2 (6 bases). The CDR3 has 15 amino acids. CDR1 is MNHNS and CDR2 is SASEGT in the germline V gene. The V end was cut by 6 bases, the J end by 0 bases, with 13 bases between. The CDR3 sequence is CASRRGGDSTDTQYF. In DNA form, the CDR3 reads TGTGCCAGCAGAAGGGGCGGGGACAGCACAGATACGCAGTATTTT.

Only a few counts were recorded for this clonotype. The chain joins TRBV10-3 to TRBJ2-7; possibly TRBD1 for D (7 bases). The CDR3 is made up of 15 amino acids. Looked up from germline, CDR1 is ENHRY and CDR2 is SYGVKD. The V and J ends lost 2 bases and 6 bases respectively, with 17 bases between them. The CDR3 reads CAISEMTGRSIEQYF. The DNA for the CDR3 is TGTGCCATCAGTGAGATGACAGGGAGGTCTATCGAGCAGTACTTC.

There are many counts of this clonotype. The rearrangement links TRBV7-9 to TRBJ1-2; TRBD1 might be the D (6 bases). The CDR3 sequence is 13 residues long. Germline assignment: CDR1 SEHNR and CDR2 FQNEAQ (reference sequence). V was cut by 7 bases and J by 4 bases, with 13 bases left in between. CDR3 region: CASNQDSAYGYTF. The DNA for the CDR3 is TGTGCCAGCAACCAGGACAGTGCCTATGGCTACACCTTC. Drawing the rest from reference TRBV7-9 and TRBJ1-2, the complete variable domain is DTGVSQNPRHKITKRGQNVTFRCDPISEHNRLYWYRQTLGQGPEFLTYFQNEAQLEKSRLLSDRFSAERPKGSFSTLEIQRTEQGDSAMYLCASNQDSAYGYTFGSGTRLTVV.

The chain has TRBV7-8 and TRBJ2-3; no reliable D call. Trimming pared 5 bases from V and 6 bases from J, leaving 12 bases between. The CDR3 is 13 residues long. Germline loops: CDR1 SGHVS, CDR2 FQNEAQ. The chain's CDR3 is CASSHPSEDTQYF. The CDR3 nucleotides read TGTGCCAGCAGCCACCCATCGGAGGATACGCAGTATTTT.

The table lists this clonotype with many counts. J is TRBJ1-4 and V is TRBV7-9; D is undetermined. V shed 1 base and J shed 8 bases, with 17 bases lying between them. CDR3 length equals 16 residues. Germline values: CDR1 SEHNR, CDR2 FQNEAQ (reference sequence). CDR3 protein: CASSLEVLGSREKLFF. As DNA, the CDR3 is TGTGCCAGCAGCTTAGAGGTTCTGGGATCGCGGGAAAAACTGTTTTTT.

The chain links TRBV18 to TRBJ1-1; tentatively, D is TRBD1 (5 bases). CDR3 length: 13 amino acids. Trimming cost V 8 bases and J 0 bases, with 10 bases left between them. Germline CDR1 is KGHSH and CDR2 is LQKENI. Written as DNA, the CDR3 is TGTGCCAGCCAAGAGGGGATGAACACTGAAGCTTTCTTT. Translated: CASQEGMNTEAFF. The whole variable domain, filled in from reference TRBV18 and TRBJ1-1, reads NAGVMQNPRHLVRRRGQEARLRCSPMKGHSHVYWYRQLPEEGLKFMVYLQKENIIDESGMPKERFSAEFPKEGPSILRIQQVVRGDSAAYFCASQEGMNTEAFFGQGTRLTVV.

This clonotype was counted only a few times. Since a much larger clone is just one base distant, this may be a read error. The J gene is TRBJ2-1, the V gene TRBV12-3 or TRBV12-4, with a tentative D call TRBD2 (6 bases). This CDR3 region has 14 residues. DNA for the CDR3: TGTGCCAGCAGTTTGGGAGGTCTGGGCAATGGGCAGTTCTTC. Amino acid sequence: CASSLGGLGNGQFF.

There are many counts of this clonotype. This sequence joins TRBV19 and TRBJ2-5, with 7 bases aligning to TRBD1. CDR1 is LNHDA, CDR2 SQIVND, per germline (reference sequence). The CDR3 is made up of 15 amino acids. The V segment lost 3 bases and the J segment 4 bases; nucleotides outside the gene matches: 8. The CDR3 DNA sequence: TGTGCCAGTAGTATTCAGGGGGTATTCGGAGAGACCCAGTACTTC. Its protein product is CASSIQGVFGETQYF.